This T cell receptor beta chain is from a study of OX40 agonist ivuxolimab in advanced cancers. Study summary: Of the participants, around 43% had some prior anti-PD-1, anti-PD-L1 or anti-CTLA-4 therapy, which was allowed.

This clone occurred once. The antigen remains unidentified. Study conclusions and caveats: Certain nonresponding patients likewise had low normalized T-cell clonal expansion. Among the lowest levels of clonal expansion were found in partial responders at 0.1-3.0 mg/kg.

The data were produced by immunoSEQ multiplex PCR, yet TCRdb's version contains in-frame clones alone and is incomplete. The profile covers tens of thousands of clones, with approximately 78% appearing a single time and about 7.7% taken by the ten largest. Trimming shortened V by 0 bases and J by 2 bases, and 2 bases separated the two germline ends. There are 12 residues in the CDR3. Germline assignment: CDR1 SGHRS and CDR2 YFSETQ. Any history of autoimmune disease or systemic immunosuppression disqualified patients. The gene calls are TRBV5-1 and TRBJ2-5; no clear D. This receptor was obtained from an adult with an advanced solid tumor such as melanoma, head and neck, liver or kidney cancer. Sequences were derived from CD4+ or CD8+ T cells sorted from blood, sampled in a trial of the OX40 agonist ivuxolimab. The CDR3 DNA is TGCGCCAGCAGCTTGGAACAAGAGACCCAGTACTTC. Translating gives CASSLEQETQYF.